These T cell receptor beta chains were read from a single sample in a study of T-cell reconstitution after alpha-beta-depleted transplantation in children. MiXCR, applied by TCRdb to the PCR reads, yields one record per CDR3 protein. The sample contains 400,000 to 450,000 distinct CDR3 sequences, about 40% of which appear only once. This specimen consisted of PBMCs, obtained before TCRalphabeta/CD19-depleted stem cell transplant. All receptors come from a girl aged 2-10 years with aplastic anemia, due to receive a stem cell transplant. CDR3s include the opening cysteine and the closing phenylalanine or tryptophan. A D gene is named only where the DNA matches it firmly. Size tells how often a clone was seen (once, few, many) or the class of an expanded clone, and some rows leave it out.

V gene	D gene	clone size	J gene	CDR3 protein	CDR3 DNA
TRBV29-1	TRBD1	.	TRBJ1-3	CSVLLDRDERGNTIYF	TGCAGCGTTCTCCTAGACAGGGATGAGCGTGGAAACACCATATATTTT
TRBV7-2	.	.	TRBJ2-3	CASSLVPIGDTQYF	TGTGCCAGCAGCTTAGTACCAATTGGCGATACGCAGTATTTT
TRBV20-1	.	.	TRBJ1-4	CSVFGPSSGKLFF	TGCAGTGTATTCGGGCCGTCGTCCGGGAAACTGTTTTTT
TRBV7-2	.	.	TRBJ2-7	CASSSRGNYEQYF	TGTGCCAGCAGCTCTAGGGGGAACTACGAGCAGTACTTC
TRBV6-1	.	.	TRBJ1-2	CASSESGGYGYTF	TGTGCCAGCAGTGAGTCGGGCGGCTATGGCTACACCTTC
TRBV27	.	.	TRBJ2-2	CASSPIQPGELFF	TGTGCCAGCAGTCCGATACAACCCGGGGAGCTGTTTTTT
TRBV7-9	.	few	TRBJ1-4	CASSEGTTNEKLFF	TGTGCCAGCAGCGAAGGAACAACTAATGAAAAACTGTTTTTT
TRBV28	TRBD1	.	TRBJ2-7	CASSFHSGTGHLKRQYF	TGTGCCAGCAGTTTCCACTCCGGGACAGGGCACCTTAAGAGGCAGTACTTC
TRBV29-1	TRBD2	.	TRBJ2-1	CSVLVAGGPSSYNEQFF	TGCAGCGTTTTGGTAGCGGGAGGGCCGAGCTCCTACAATGAGCAGTTCTTC
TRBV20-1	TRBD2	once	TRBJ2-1	CSASESAGGASEQFF	TGCAGTGCTAGTGAGTCTGCGGGAGGGGCGAGTGAGCAGTTCTTC
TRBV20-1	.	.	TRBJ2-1	CSATGNNEQFF	TGCAGTGCAACTGGGAACAATGAGCAGTTCTTC
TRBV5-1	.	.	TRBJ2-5	CASSLADGGWGETQYF	TGCGCCAGCAGCTTGGCAGACGGGGGATGGGGAGAGACCCAGTACTTC
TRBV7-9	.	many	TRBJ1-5	CASSSRVQPQHF	TGTGCCAGCAGCTCCAGGGTCCAGCCCCAGCATTTT
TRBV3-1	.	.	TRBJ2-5	CASSLGSIQETQYF	TGTGCCAGCAGTCTCGGAAGTATTCAAGAGACCCAGTACTTC
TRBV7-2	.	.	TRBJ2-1	CASSSTTRQIYNEQFF	TGTGCCAGCAGCTCCACCACCCGACAGATATACAATGAGCAGTTCTTC
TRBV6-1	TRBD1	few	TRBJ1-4	CASSEGGTVNEKLFF	TGTGCCAGCAGCGAGGGGGGGACAGTTAATGAAAAACTGTTTTTT
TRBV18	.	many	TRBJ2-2	CASSPGNTGELFF	TGTGCCAGCTCACCAGGGAACACCGGGGAGCTGTTTTTT
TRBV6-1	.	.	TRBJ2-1	CASSELGLGVNEQFF	TGTGCCAGCAGTGAACTCGGCCTCGGGGTTAATGAGCAGTTCTTC
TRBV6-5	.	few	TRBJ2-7	CASSYRTAKPYEQYF	TGTGCCAGCAGTTACAGGACAGCCAAGCCCTACGAGCAGTACTTC
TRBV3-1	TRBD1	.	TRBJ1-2	CASSPKDRPYGYTF	TGTGCCAGCAGCCCCAAGGACAGGCCCTATGGCTACACCTTC
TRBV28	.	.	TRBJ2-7	CAHSQGGGYEQYF	TGTGCACACTCACAGGGAGGGGGCTACGAGCAGTACTTC
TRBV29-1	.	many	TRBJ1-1	CSVGYRARGGTEAFF	TGCAGCGTTGGGTACAGGGCCCGAGGCGGCACTGAAGCTTTCTTT
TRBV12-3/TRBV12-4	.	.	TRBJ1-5	CASRRVNQPQHF	TGTGCCAGCAGACGCGTGAACCAGCCCCAGCATTTT
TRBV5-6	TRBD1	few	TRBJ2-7	CASRRRDRGLYEQYF	TGTGCCAGCAGACGTCGGGACAGGGGGCTCTACGAGCAGTACTTC
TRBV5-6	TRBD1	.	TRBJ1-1	CASSRPGTGLGTEAFF	TGTGCCAGCAGCCGTCCCGGGACAGGGTTGGGAACTGAAGCTTTCTTT
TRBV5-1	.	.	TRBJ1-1	CASSLAPANTEAFF	TGCGCCAGCAGCTTGGCCCCAGCAAACACTGAAGCTTTCTTT
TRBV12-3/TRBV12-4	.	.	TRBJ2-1	CASSLSSSSYNEQFF	TGTGCCAGCAGCCTGAGCTCTAGCTCCTACAATGAGCAGTTCTTC
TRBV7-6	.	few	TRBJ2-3	CASSLVAGPSTDTQYF	TGTGCCAGCAGCTTAGTCGCGGGGCCTAGCACAGATACGCAGTATTTT
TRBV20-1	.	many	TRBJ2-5	CSARTPPETQYF	TGCAGTGCTAGAACACCACCGGAGACCCAGTACTTC
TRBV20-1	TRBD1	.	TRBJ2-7	CSAPRDSYEQYF	TGCAGTGCTCCCCGGGACAGCTACGAGCAGTACTTC
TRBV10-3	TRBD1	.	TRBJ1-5	CAISAGQINQPQHF	TGTGCCATCAGTGCGGGACAGATCAATCAGCCCCAGCATTTT
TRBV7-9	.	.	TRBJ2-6	CASSFSRDSGANVLTF	TGTGCCAGCAGCTTTTCGAGGGACTCTGGGGCCAACGTCCTGACTTTC
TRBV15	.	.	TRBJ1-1	CATSRFEGPEAEAFF	TGTGCCACCAGCAGATTCGAGGGACCTGAGGCTGAAGCTTTCTTT
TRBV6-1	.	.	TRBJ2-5	CASSPDRKFQETQYF	TGTGCCAGCAGCCCCGACAGGAAATTCCAAGAGACCCAGTACTTC
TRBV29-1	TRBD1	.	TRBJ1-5	CSVEAGGGQPQHF	TGCAGCGTTGAAGCAGGGGGCGGACAGCCCCAGCATTTT
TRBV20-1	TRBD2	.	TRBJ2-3	CSAPQTSGRTDTQYF	TGCAGTGCTCCTCAGACTAGCGGGAGGACAGATACGCAGTATTTT
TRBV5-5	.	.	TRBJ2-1	CASTVWNNEQFF	TGTGCCAGCACAGTTTGGAACAATGAGCAGTTCTTC
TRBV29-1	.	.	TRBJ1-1	CSVRVLPGAGAEAFF	TGCAGCGTTCGGGTTTTACCAGGGGCGGGCGCTGAAGCTTTCTTT
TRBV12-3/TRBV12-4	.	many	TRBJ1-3	CASSFNRPKYSGNTIYF	TGTGCCAGCAGTTTTAACCGTCCCAAATACTCTGGAAACACCATATATTTT
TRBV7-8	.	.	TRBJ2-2	CASSSAPGLANTGELFF	TGTGCCAGCAGCTCAGCCCCGGGACTTGCGAACACCGGGGAGCTGTTTTTT
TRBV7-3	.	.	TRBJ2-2	CASGLYGVETGELFF	TGTGCCAGCGGACTTTACGGAGTAGAGACCGGGGAGCTGTTTTTT
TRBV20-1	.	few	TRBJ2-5	CSARVELARRLETQYF	TGCAGTGCTAGAGTCGAGCTAGCGCGAAGGTTGGAGACCCAGTACTTC
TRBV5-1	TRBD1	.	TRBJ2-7	CASSPETGGLREQYF	TGCGCCAGCAGCCCAGAGACAGGGGGGCTCCGCGAGCAGTACTTC
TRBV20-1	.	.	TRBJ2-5	CSASSYLTGTETQYF	TGCAGTGCTAGTTCCTATCTGACTGGCACTGAGACCCAGTACTTC